This is a list of T cell receptor beta chains from one sample in a study of blood T cell repertoires in COVID-19. Some clones are missing from TCRdb's copy, which holds only in-frame ones; the method was immunoSEQ multiplex PCR. In the table there are 200,000 to 300,000 clones, over 85% of which are singletons. Sequencing was carried out using PBMCs or T cells enriched from blood (not recorded which). These receptors all stem from a woman aged 30 to 39 with acute COVID-19. Both conserved end residues are part of each CDR3. D genes are given only for firm matches. The size of a clone is reported for some rows only, either as once, few or many, or as a class for expanded clones.

V gene,clone size,J gene,D gene,CDR3 DNA,CDR3 protein
TRBV6-2/TRBV6-3,NA,TRBJ2-2,TRBD2,TGTGCCAGCAGTTTCAGGGCTAGCGGGGGGACTAACACCGGGGAGCTGTTTTTT,CASSFRASGGTNTGELFF
TRBV11-2,NA,TRBJ2-2,TRBD1,TGTGCCAGCAGCTCCGTAGGACAGGGGACTCCCGGGGAGCTGTTTTTT,CASSSVGQGTPGELFF
TRBV4-1,NA,TRBJ1-5,TRBD1,TGCGCCAGCAGCCAACGGACAGGTCCTAGCAATCAGCCCCAGCATTTT,CASSQRTGPSNQPQHF
TRBV30,NA,TRBJ1-6,TRBD1,TGTGCCTGGAGGGACCCTTATTGGGACAGGAGCTCCTATAATTCACCCCTCCACTTT,CAWRDPYWDRSSYNSPLHF
TRBV27,once,TRBJ1-4,NA,TGTGCCAGCAGTTTTGCGGGGGGCAGGGTGGGTGGAAAACTGTTTTTT,CASSFAGGRVGGKLFF
TRBV5-4,NA,TRBJ1-5,TRBD1,TGTGCCAGCAGCTTGGGCAGGGGGGACGGACAGCCCCAGCATTTT,CASSLGRGDGQPQHF
TRBV6-2/TRBV6-3,NA,TRBJ2-1,TRBD1,TGTGCCAGCAGCCAGTACAGGGGAAATGAGCAGTTCTTC,CASSQYRGNEQFF
TRBV2,once,TRBJ1-2,NA,TGTGCCAGCAGTGATGTCAGGGCTCCTAACTATGGCTACACCTTC,CASSDVRAPNYGYTF
TRBV6-5,once,TRBJ1-1,NA,TGTGCCACCGGACGGCAGGACAGAGAAGCTTTCTTT,CATGRQDREAFF
TRBV9,NA,TRBJ2-7,TRBD1,TGTGCCAGCAGCGTAGAGGGACAGGGATGGGAGCAGTACTTC,CASSVEGQGWEQYF
TRBV30,NA,TRBJ2-7,TRBD1,TGTGCCTGGGGGACAGGACAATACGAGCAGTACTTC,CAWGTGQYEQYF
TRBV10-2,NA,TRBJ1-6,NA,TGCGCCAGCAGAATTTGGACAGCCGATAATTCACCCCTCCACTTT,CASRIWTADNSPLHF
TRBV10-1,NA,TRBJ2-1,TRBD1,TGCGCCAGCAGTCGCAATACCGGGACAGGGGACAATGAGCAGTTCTTC,CASSRNTGTGDNEQFF
TRBV7-8,NA,TRBJ1-5,TRBD1,TGTGCCAGCAGCCGGACAGGTAATCAGCCCCAGCATTTT,CASSRTGNQPQHF
TRBV6-5,NA,TRBJ2-1,NA,TGTGCCAGCAGCCCAGCAGGGCTAAGGCAGTTCTTC,CASSPAGLRQFF
TRBV5-4,NA,TRBJ1-1,TRBD1,TGTGCCAGCAGCTCCCCAGGGGGCAGGGTCACTGAAGCTTTCTTT,CASSSPGGRVTEAFF
TRBV9,many,TRBJ2-3,TRBD2,TGTGCCAGCAGTCCAGGGACTAGTTGGGGCACAGATACGCAGTATTTT,CASSPGTSWGTDTQYF
TRBV19,NA,TRBJ2-1,TRBD2,TGTGCCAGTAGTATTGAAACTAGCGGATACAATGAGCAGTTCTTC,CASSIETSGYNEQFF
TRBV19,NA,TRBJ2-7,TRBD2,TGTGCCAGTACCCCTACTAGCGGGGGCTACGAGCAGTACTTC,CASTPTSGGYEQYF
TRBV29-1,NA,TRBJ2-3,NA,TGCAGCGTTGAGTCCTGGGGGCAGAGCACAGATACGCAGTATTTT,CSVESWGQSTDTQYF
TRBV12-3/TRBV12-4,NA,TRBJ2-7,NA,TGTGCCAGCTGCCCGGGTTTTGCCCACGAGCAGTACTTC,CASCPGFAHEQYF
TRBV6-1,NA,TRBJ1-3,NA,TGTGCCAGCAGTGACAGGGTTCGAAACACCATATATTTT,CASSDRVRNTIYF
TRBV5-1,NA,TRBJ2-7,NA,TGCGCCAGCAGCCGGGTGGGGGGATTCTCCTACGAGCAGTACTTC,CASSRVGGFSYEQYF
TRBV27,NA,TRBJ2-2,TRBD2,TGTGCCAGCAGTTTGACCTCGGGACTAGCGGGGGGAACGAACACCGGGGAGCTGTTTTTT,CASSLTSGLAGGTNTGELFF
TRBV2,NA,TRBJ1-5,NA,TGTGCCAGCAGCGGGGGAAATCAGCCCCAGCATTTT,CASSGGNQPQHF
TRBV30,NA,TRBJ1-1,NA,TGTGCCTGGAGGGAGGGAGGGGCGAACACTGAAGCTTTCTTT,CAWREGGANTEAFF
TRBV7-2,NA,TRBJ2-7,TRBD2,TGTGCCAGCAGTTCGACTAGCGGGAGATCCTACGAGCAGTACTTC,CASSSTSGRSYEQYF
TRBV7-8,medium-sized,TRBJ2-3,TRBD1,TGTGCCAGCAGCTTAGGGGGACAGGGGGCCAGCACAGATACGCAGTATTTT,CASSLGGQGASTDTQYF
TRBV2,NA,TRBJ2-2,TRBD1,TGTGCCAGCGTGAGGGGGCAGAACGGGGAGCTGTTTTTT,CASVRGQNGELFF
TRBV9,NA,TRBJ2-7,NA,TGTGCCAGCAGCGTAGAAGGGGGGGCTTGGGACGAGCAGTACTTC,CASSVEGGAWDEQYF
TRBV5-1,NA,TRBJ1-1,NA,TGCGCCAGCAGTCGCCGGGGGGACACTGAAGCTTTCTTT,CASSRRGDTEAFF
TRBV27,NA,TRBJ2-7,NA,TGTGCCAGCAGTTTATCTACCGGGGTCAGGGAGCAGTACTTC,CASSLSTGVREQYF
TRBV7-9,NA,TRBJ2-7,NA,TGTGCCAGCAGCTTAGATCCAGGGATGGGCTACGAGCAGTACTTC,CASSLDPGMGYEQYF
TRBV7-8,once,TRBJ1-2,NA,TGTGCCAGCAGCTTAGTTGGCGGGAACTATGGCTACACCTTC,CASSLVGGNYGYTF
TRBV30,NA,TRBJ1-6,NA,TGTGCCTGGGTTGGACAGACCAATTCACCCCTCCACTTT,CAWVGQTNSPLHF
TRBV19,once,TRBJ1-2,TRBD1,TGTGCCAGTACTCGACAGGGGGGGTATGGCTACACCTTC,CASTRQGGYGYTF
TRBV12-3/TRBV12-4,once,TRBJ1-1,NA,TGTGCCAGCAGTTTCCAGGGGAGCACTGAAGCTTTCTTT,CASSFQGSTEAFF
TRBV7-9,NA,TRBJ2-7,TRBD1,TGTGCCAGCAGCTTAAGGCAGGGGGAGACCTACGAGCAGTACTTC,CASSLRQGETYEQYF
TRBV6-5,once,TRBJ2-7,TRBD1,TGTGCCAGCAGACGGGGACAGGGCTACGAGCAGTACTTC,CASRRGQGYEQYF
TRBV6-5,NA,TRBJ1-6,TRBD1,TGTGCCAGCTCAAGGACAGGGGTTAATTCACCCCTCCACTTT,CASSRTGVNSPLHF
TRBV5-8,NA,TRBJ1-6,NA,TGTGCCAGCAGCCTCCGAGGAAGGTATAATTCACCCCTCCACTTT,CASSLRGRYNSPLHF
TRBV30,NA,TRBJ2-7,TRBD1,TGTGCCTGGAGTATTAGGACAGGGACTTACGAGCAGTACTTC,CAWSIRTGTYEQYF
TRBV30,NA,TRBJ1-6,NA,TGTGCCTGGAGTGGGGCTAAGGGGGATTATAATTCACCCCTCCACTTT,CAWSGAKGDYNSPLHF
TRBV19,NA,TRBJ1-2,TRBD1,TGTGCCAGTAGTTCCACAGGGGGCGCAGGCGGCTACACCTTC,CASSSTGGAGGYTF
TRBV11-2,NA,TRBJ2-5,TRBD2,TGTGCCAGCAGCCCTCGCCTAGCGGGGCCCCAAGAGACCCAGTACTTC,CASSPRLAGPQETQYF
TRBV6-5,once,TRBJ2-5,TRBD2,TGTGCCAGCGGGCAGGGACTAGCGGAGTACCAGACCCAGTACTTC,CASGQGLAEYQTQYF
TRBV11-2,NA,TRBJ2-1,TRBD1,TGTGCCAGCAGCGACGGACAGGGCCAGTACAATGAGCAGTTCTTC,CASSDGQGQYNEQFF
TRBV11-2,NA,TRBJ1-1,NA,TGTGCCAGCAGCTCCGACAGGACGGGCACTGAAGCTTTCTTT,CASSSDRTGTEAFF
TRBV28,NA,TRBJ2-7,NA,TGTGCCAGCAGTCTTTCGGGAGACGAGCAGTACTTC,CASSLSGDEQYF
TRBV18,NA,TRBJ2-7,TRBD2,TGTGCCAGCTCAGGCCAGCAAGCGGGGACCGAAGGGGTTGTCTTC,CASSGQQAGTEGVVF
TRBV7-3,NA,TRBJ2-1,TRBD2,TGTGCCAGCAGCTTCAGCGGGGGGGCGAATGAGCAGTTCTTC,CASSFSGGANEQFF
TRBV5-1,once,TRBJ2-3,TRBD2,TGCGCCAGCAGCTTGGAACTAGCGGGGGGTGGCACAGATACGCAGTATTTT,CASSLELAGGGTDTQYF
TRBV6-5,NA,TRBJ1-2,NA,TGTGCCAGCAGTTACGGTAGTCTCGCCGGCTACACCTTC,CASSYGSLAGYTF
TRBV5-6,NA,TRBJ2-7,TRBD1,TGTGCCAGCAGTGGGACAGGGTATTTTGAGCAGTACTTC,CASSGTGYFEQYF
TRBV11-2,NA,TRBJ1-4,NA,TGTGCCAGCAGCTTTGAGGCCTGGCAGAAAAATGAAAAACTGTTTTTT,CASSFEAWQKNEKLFF